These 5 T cell receptor beta chains share one sample of origin, sequenced in a study of blood T cell repertoires in COVID-19. Sequencing was performed with immunoSEQ multiplex PCR; in TCRdb, only in-frame clones are kept and a portion is missing. The data contain 75,000 to 80,000 clones, 88% of them seen just once; the ten biggest clones take up 7% to 10%. Sequencing used peripheral blood. The receptors stem from a human donor in a cohort sampled during active COVID-19.

The chain is built from TRBV4-2 and TRBJ2-7, with D uncertain. V was pared by 0 bases and J by 0 bases, with 6 bases between. The CDR3 contains 14 residues. Germline CDR1 and CDR2: LGHNA and YNFKEQ. CDR3 in DNA: TGTGCCAGCAGCCAAGACAGGTCCTCCTACGAGCAGTACTTC. Protein product: CASSQDRSSYEQYF.

This chain uses TRBV19 with TRBJ1-2; 8 positions agree with TRBD1. This CDR3 comprises 14 residues. Per germline, CDR1 LNHDA and CDR2 SQIVND (reference sequence). Trimming removed 7 bases from V and 7 bases from J; junction bases left unmatched: 11. In nucleotides, the CDR3 is TGTGCCAGTAACCCTCAGGACAGGGCGGGTGGCTACACCTTC. It is translated as CASNPQDRAGGYTF.

The chain couples TRBV11-2 to TRBJ1-2; D possibly corresponds to TRBD1 (6 bases). Germline CDR1 SGHAT, CDR2 FQNNGV. The ends were cut back, 1 base at V and 3 bases at J, with 15 bases in the middle. This CDR3 spans 16 amino acids. In DNA, the CDR3 is TGTGCCAGCAGCTTAGTTCTTCAGGGGTTGCACTATGGCTACACCTTC. Translating gives CASSLVLQGLHYGYTF.

The V gene is TRBV7-9, the J gene TRBJ1-5, with D possibly being TRBD1 (6 bases). Germline CDR1 SEHNR, CDR2 FQNEAQ (reference sequence). The V and J ends lost 3 bases and 7 bases respectively, with 19 bases between them. The CDR3 extends over 16 amino acids. The CDR3 DNA is TGTGCCAGCAGCTTGAATACAGGGAGTTCGGTACAGCCCCAGCATTTT. Its translation: CASSLNTGSSVQPQHF.

This clone appeared once. This sequence joins TRBV7-8 and TRBJ2-3; 15 nucleotides agree with TRBD2. The germline CDR1 and CDR2 sequences are SGHVS and FQNEAQ. The CDR3 consists of 23 residues. V was clipped by 5 bases and J by 0 bases; unmatched bases: 21. The CDR3 DNA is TGTGCCAGCAGCCTATTGTATGCTCGCTCCGGGACTAGCGGGGGGACTAGCACAGATACGCAGTATTTT. Translation gives CASSLLYARSGTSGGTSTDTQYF.